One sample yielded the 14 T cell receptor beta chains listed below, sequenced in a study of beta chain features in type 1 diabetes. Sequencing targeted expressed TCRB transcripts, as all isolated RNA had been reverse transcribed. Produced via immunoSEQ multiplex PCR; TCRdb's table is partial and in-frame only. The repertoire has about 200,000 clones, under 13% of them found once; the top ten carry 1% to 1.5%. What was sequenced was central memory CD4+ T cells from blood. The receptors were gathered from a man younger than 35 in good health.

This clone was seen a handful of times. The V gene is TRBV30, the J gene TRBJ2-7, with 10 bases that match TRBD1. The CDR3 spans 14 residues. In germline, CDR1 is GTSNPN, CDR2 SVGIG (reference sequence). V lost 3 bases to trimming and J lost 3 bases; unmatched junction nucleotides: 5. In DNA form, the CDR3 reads TGTGCCTGGAGCACGGGACAGGGGATCTACGAGCAGTACTTC. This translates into CAWSTGQGIYEQYF.

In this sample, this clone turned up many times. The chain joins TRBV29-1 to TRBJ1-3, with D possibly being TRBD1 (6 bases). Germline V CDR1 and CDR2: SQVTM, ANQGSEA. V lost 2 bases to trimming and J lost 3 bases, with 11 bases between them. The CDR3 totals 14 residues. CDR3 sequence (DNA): TGCAGCGTTGAACTGGGGGGGCTTGGAAACACCATATATTTT. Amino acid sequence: CSVELGGLGNTIYF.

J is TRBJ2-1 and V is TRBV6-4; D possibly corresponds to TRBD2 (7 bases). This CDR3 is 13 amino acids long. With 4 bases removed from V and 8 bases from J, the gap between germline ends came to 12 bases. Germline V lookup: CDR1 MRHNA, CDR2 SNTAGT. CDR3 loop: CASSVQGGYEQFF. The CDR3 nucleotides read TGTGCCAGCAGTGTACAGGGAGGGTATGAGCAGTTCTTC.

The CDR3 region has the DNA TGTGCCAGCAGCGGGGACAGGGGGCGTCGCAATGAGCAGTTCTTC. Encoded protein: CASSGDRGRRNEQFF. J is TRBJ2-1 and V is TRBV6-5; 12 bases map to TRBD1. The CDR3 has 15 amino acids. Trimming cost V 6 bases and J 6 bases; bases outside gene matches: 6. Germline assignment: CDR1 MNHEY and CDR2 SVGAGI.

CDR3 sequence reads: CAWASGTGGREKLFF. The DNA of the CDR3 is TGTGCCTGGGCCTCGGGTACAGGGGGGCGAGAAAAACTGTTTTTT. The chain joins TRBV30 to TRBJ1-4, with TRBD1 identical over 8 bases. V gave up 5 bases and J gave up 8 bases; unmatched junction bases: 13. Germline V CDR1 and CDR2: GTSNPN, SVGIG (reference sequence). CDR3 length equals 15 residues. Filled out from reference TRBV30 and TRBJ1-4, the complete variable domain reads SQTIHQWPATLVQPVGSPLSLECTVEGTSNPNLYWYRQAAGRGLQLLFYSVGIGQISSEVPQNLSASRPQDRQFILSSKKLLLSDSGFYLCAWASGTGGREKLFFGSGTQLSVL.

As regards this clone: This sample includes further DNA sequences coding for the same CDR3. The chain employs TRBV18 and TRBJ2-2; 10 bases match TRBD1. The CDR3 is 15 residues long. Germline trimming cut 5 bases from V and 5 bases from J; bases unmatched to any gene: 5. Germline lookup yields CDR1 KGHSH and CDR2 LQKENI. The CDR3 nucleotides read TGTGCCAGCTCATCCGGGACAGGGGAAACCGGGGAGCTGTTTTTT. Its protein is CASSSGTGETGELFF. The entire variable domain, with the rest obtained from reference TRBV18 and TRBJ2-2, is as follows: NAGVMQNPRHLVRRRGQEARLRCSPMKGHSHVYWYRQLPEEGLKFMVYLQKENIIDESGMPKERFSAEFPKEGPSILRIQQVVRGDSAAYFCASSSGTGETGELFFGEGSRLTVL.

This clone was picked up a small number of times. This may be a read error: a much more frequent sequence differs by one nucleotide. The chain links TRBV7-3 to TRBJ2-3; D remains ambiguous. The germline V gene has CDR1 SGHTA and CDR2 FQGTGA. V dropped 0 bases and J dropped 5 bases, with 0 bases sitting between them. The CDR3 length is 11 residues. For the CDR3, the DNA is TGTGCCAGCAGCTTAACAGATACGCAGTATTTT. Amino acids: CASSLTDTQYF.

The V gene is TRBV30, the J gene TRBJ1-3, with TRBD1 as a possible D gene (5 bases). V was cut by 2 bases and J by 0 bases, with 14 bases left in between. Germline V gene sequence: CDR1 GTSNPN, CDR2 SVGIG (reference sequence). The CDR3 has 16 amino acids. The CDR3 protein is CAWSQPQGFSGNTIYF. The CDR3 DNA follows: TGTGCCTGGAGTCAGCCCCAGGGCTTCTCTGGAAACACCATATATTTT.

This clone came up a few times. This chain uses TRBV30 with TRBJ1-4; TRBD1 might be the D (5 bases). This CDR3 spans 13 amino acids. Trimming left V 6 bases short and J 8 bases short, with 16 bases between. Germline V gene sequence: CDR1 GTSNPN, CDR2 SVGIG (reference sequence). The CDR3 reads CACEEGRPEKLFF. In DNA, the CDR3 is TGTGCCTGCGAGGAGGGACGCCCGGAAAAACTGTTTTTT.

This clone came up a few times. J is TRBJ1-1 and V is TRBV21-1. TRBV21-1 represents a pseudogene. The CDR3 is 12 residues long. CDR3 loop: CASCTADTEAFF. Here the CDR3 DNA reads TGTGCCAGCTGCACGGCGGACACTGAAGCTTTCTTT.

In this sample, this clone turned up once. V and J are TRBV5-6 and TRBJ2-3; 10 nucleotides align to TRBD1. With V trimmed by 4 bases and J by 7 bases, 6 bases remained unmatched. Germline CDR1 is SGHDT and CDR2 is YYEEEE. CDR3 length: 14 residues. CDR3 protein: CASSPRTGGNTQYF. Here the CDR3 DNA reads TGTGCCAGCAGCCCACGGACAGGGGGTAATACGCAGTATTTT.

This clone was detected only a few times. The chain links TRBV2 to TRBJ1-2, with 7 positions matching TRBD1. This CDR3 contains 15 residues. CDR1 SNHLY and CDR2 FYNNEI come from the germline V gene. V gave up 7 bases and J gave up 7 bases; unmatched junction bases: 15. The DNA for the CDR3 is TGTGCCAGCACCTTTTCCGGGACAGTAAACATTGGCTACACCTTC. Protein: CASTFSGTVNIGYTF.

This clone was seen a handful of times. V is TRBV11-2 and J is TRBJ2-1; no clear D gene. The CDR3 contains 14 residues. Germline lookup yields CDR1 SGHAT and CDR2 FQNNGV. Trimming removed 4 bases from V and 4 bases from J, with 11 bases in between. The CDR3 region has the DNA TGTGCCAGCAGCTATATCATAGGGTACAATGAGCAGTTCTTC. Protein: CASSYIIGYNEQFF.

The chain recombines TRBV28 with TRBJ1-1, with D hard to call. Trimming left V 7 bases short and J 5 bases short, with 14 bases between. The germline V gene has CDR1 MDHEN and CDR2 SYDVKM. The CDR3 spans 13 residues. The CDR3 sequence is CASTIGWVTEAFF. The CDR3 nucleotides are TGTGCCAGCACGATAGGGTGGGTGACTGAAGCTTTCTTT.